The rows below give T cell receptor beta chains drawn from one sample of a study of OX40 agonist ivuxolimab in advanced cancers. The protocol was immunoSEQ multiplex PCR, while the TCRdb copy is restricted to in-frame clones and leaves out a portion. Of about 69,000 clones listed, 85% to 90% were seen once; the top ten hold under 12%. This specimen consisted of CD4+ or CD8+ T cells sorted from blood, obtained in a trial of the OX40 agonist ivuxolimab. Every receptor here comes from an adult with an advanced solid tumor such as melanoma, head and neck, liver or kidney cancer. The CDR3 runs from the conserved cysteine through the conserved F or W. A D gene is named only where the DNA matches it firmly. The size entry is marked missing in some rows and otherwise reads once, few, many or a size class.

V	D	J	size	length	CDR3
TRBV19	.	TRBJ2-1	.	16	CASNDPGTPPNNEQFF
TRBV7-3	TRBD2	TRBJ2-2	.	17	CASTNPPSGTAAGELFF
TRBV11-2	.	TRBJ1-1	.	17	CASSLGGRDLRNTEAFF
TRBV25-1	.	TRBJ2-4	.	15	CASSELGSRENIQYF
TRBV5-1	TRBD2	TRBJ2-5	.	14	CASTSGTRGETQYF
TRBV6-6	TRBD1	TRBJ1-4	.	12	CAIETPGGKLFF
TRBV7-3	TRBD1	TRBJ1-2	.	13	CASSLRQGLGYTF
TRBV25-1	TRBD2	TRBJ2-5	.	16	CATEPRSGRGLETQYF
TRBV11-2	TRBD2	TRBJ2-7	.	15	CASSPRLAGGYEQYF
TRBV6-5	.	TRBJ2-7	.	14	CASRIRGTSYEQYF
TRBV5-1	.	TRBJ2-5	.	13	CASSLVGPETQYF
TRBV11-1	.	TRBJ2-2	.	18	CASSFGGLGSRRGGELFF
TRBV28	.	TRBJ1-1	.	14	CATSPGDLNTEAFF
TRBV7-2	TRBD2	TRBJ2-5	once	14	CASSPRTSEVTQYF
TRBV10-1	.	TRBJ2-3	.	14	CASSWGTSRDTQYF
TRBV10-3	.	TRBJ1-1	.	13	CAISEFTNAEAFF
TRBV7-9	.	TRBJ2-5	.	12	CASSPRGETQYF
TRBV5-1	.	TRBJ2-7	.	14	CASSLSGAAYEQYF
TRBV6-5	.	TRBJ2-6	.	15	CASSYQGSGANVLTF
TRBV5-5	.	TRBJ1-2	.	13	CASSLRGDYGYTF
TRBV28	TRBD2	TRBJ2-1	.	15	CASRGLAGYYNEQFF
TRBV5-5	TRBD2	TRBJ2-3	.	15	CASTITSGRTDTQYF
TRBV5-1	.	TRBJ2-3	.	12	CASSSYTDTQYF
TRBV15	.	TRBJ2-7	.	12	CATSRDGYEQYF
TRBV7-3	TRBD2	TRBJ2-1	.	16	CASSPRTSGAYNEQFF
TRBV7-2	.	TRBJ2-3	.	18	CASSLENPSGSFTDTQYF
TRBV9	TRBD2	TRBJ2-1	.	19	CASSARPGLAVSSYNEQFF
TRBV5-1	TRBD1	TRBJ1-5	few	13	CASSLGGAEPQHF
TRBV11-3	.	TRBJ2-5	once	12	CASSLNRETQYF
TRBV15	.	TRBJ2-7	.	15	CATSRDPGLAYEQYF
TRBV28	TRBD2	TRBJ2-1	.	17	CASSFRRRLAGDNEQFF
TRBV18	TRBD1	TRBJ2-7	.	16	CASSPRGGTGGSEQYF
TRBV5-1	.	TRBJ2-5	.	15	CASSFRGTEGETQYF
TRBV18	TRBD1	TRBJ2-2	once	15	CASSPGTVNTGELFF
TRBV25-1	TRBD1	TRBJ2-7	once	14	CASSPGQGPNEQYF
TRBV11-1	.	TRBJ2-1	.	12	CATTTGYNEQFF
TRBV14	.	TRBJ1-1	few	12	CASSQAGYEAFF